Listed here are 25 T cell receptor beta chains from one sample, sequenced in a study of blood T cell repertoires in COVID-19. Generated by immunoSEQ multiplex PCR, the TCRdb table keeps only in-frame clones and is missing some. The sample holds approximately 250,000 clones, roughly 86% seen once. The specimen sequenced was peripheral blood. Every receptor here comes from a woman of 80 years or more with COVID-19, enrolled during active disease.

The rearrangement joins TRBV29-1 to TRBJ2-7; 8 bases match TRBD1. The germline V gene has CDR1 SQVTM and CDR2 ANQGSEA. The CDR3 consists of 15 residues. The trim removed 2 bases at V and 4 bases at J, leaving 10 bases unmatched. DNA of the CDR3: TGCAGCGTTGAATTCGGGACAGGCCGAGTTTACGAGCAGTACTTC. Protein: CSVEFGTGRVYEQYF.

The chain employs TRBV19 and TRBJ1-5, with D possibly matching TRBD1 (5 bases). The CDR3 totals 16 residues. Between the trimmed V and J ends, which lost 7 bases and 3 bases, there was a span of 19 bases. Per the germline V gene, CDR1 is LNHDA and CDR2 is SQIVND (reference sequence). The CDR3: CASTRANPGANQPQHF. CDR3 in DNA: TGTGCCAGTACCAGGGCCAACCCGGGAGCCAATCAGCCCCAGCATTTT. Drawing the rest from reference TRBV19 and TRBJ1-5, the complete variable domain is DGGITQSPKYLFRKEGQNVTLSCEQNLNHDAMYWYRQDPGQGLRLIYYSQIVNDFQKGDIAEGYSVSREKKESFPLTVTSAQKNPTAFYLCASTRANPGANQPQHFGDGTRLSIL.

The rearrangement uses TRBV3-1 (or the pseudogene TRBV3-2) and TRBJ2-1; 11 bases fit TRBD1. The CDR3 is 17 amino acids. Germline CDR1 LGHDT, CDR2 YNNKEL (reference sequence). V lost 0 bases to trimming and J lost 1 base; unmatched junction nucleotides: 2. The CDR3 bases are TGTGCCAGCAGCCAAGATGGGACAGGGGGTTCCTACAATGAGCAGTTCTTC. Protein: CASSQDGTGGSYNEQFF.

CDR3 residues: CASSQDGEGSYNEQFF. DNA of the CDR3: TGCGCCAGCAGCCAAGATGGTGAGGGTAGCTACAATGAGCAGTTCTTC. This chain connects TRBV4-3 to TRBJ2-1, with TRBD2 as a possible D gene (5 bases). CDR1 is LGHNA and CDR2 is YSLEER in the germline V gene. V shed 0 bases and J shed 3 bases, with 12 bases lying between them. This CDR3 region has 16 residues.

The CDR3 loop is CASVGGRGETQYF. CDR3 coding DNA: TGTGCCAGCGTCGGGGGGAGAGGAGAGACCCAGTACTTC. The chain joins TRBV12-3 or TRBV12-4 to TRBJ2-5, with TRBD2 matching 7 bases. The CDR3 is 13 residues long. V shed 8 bases and J 4 bases; nucleotides not matched to a gene: 7.

This chain uses TRBV6-4 with TRBJ2-1, with 10 nucleotides matching TRBD2. Trimming at V came to 0 bases and at J to 6 bases, leaving 8 bases not matched to a gene. The CDR3 totals 17 residues. From germline, CDR1 is MRHNA and CDR2 SNTAGT. DNA for the CDR3: TGTGCCAGCAGTGACTCGAAAGCGGGGGGGCATGTCAATGAGCAGTTCTTC. Translating it yields CASSDSKAGGHVNEQFF.

The chain joins TRBV3-1 (or the pseudogene TRBV3-2) to TRBJ1-6; a weak D match, TRBD1 (5 bases). The CDR3 is 15 amino acids. Deletions cut 7 bases from V and 6 bases from J, with 16 bases between. Per germline, CDR1 LGHDT and CDR2 YNNKEL (reference sequence). The CDR3 DNA sequence: TGTGCCAGCACTCAGGGCGTGGGGCTTAATTCACCCCTCCACTTT. Translated, it gives CASTQGVGLNSPLHF.

A note on this clone: The same CDR3 arises from other DNA sequences in this sample as well. The J gene is TRBJ1-5, the V gene TRBV18; 7 bases align to TRBD1. Germline assignment: CDR1 KGHSH and CDR2 LQKENI. V lost 3 bases, J lost 7 bases, and 3 bases stayed unmatched. The CDR3 is 13 amino acids. This chain's CDR3 is CASSPDRDQPQHF. Written as DNA, the CDR3 is TGTGCCAGCTCACCCGACAGGGACCAGCCCCAGCATTTT.

The rearrangement links TRBV4-2 to TRBJ1-4, with 7 nucleotides matching TRBD1. Germline assignment: CDR1 LGHNA and CDR2 YNFKEQ. V shed 1 base and J 4 bases; nucleotides not matched to a gene: 6. This CDR3 spans 16 amino acids. In nucleotides, the CDR3 is TGTGCCAGCAGCCAAGTGGGGGCAGGGGGTAATGAAAAACTGTTTTTT. This encodes CASSQVGAGGNEKLFF.

Judged by abundance, this clone is medium-sized (0.01 to 0.1%). This chain connects TRBV6-5 to TRBJ2-1; 8 bases fit TRBD1. CDR1 and CDR2 (germline): MNHEY, SVGAGI. The CDR3 length is 14 residues. Trimming cost V 2 bases and J 4 bases; bases outside gene matches: 1. CDR3 coding DNA: TGTGCCAGCAGTTACGACAGGGGTTACAATGAGCAGTTCTTC. This gives the protein CASSYDRGYNEQFF.

V gene TRBV6-5 combines with J gene TRBJ1-5, with unresolved D. Germline V gene data show CDR1 as MNHEY and CDR2 as SVGAGI. The CDR3 covers 15 residues. Between the trimmed V and J ends, which lost 0 bases and 5 bases, there was a span of 11 bases. Written as DNA, the CDR3 is TGTGCCAGCAGTTACTCGTCGGTCGCGCATCAGCCCCAGCATTTT. Translated, it gives CASSYSSVAHQPQHF.

The gene calls are TRBV21-1 and TRBJ1-2. TRBV21-1 is noted as a pseudogene. The CDR3 sequence is 18 residues long. The CDR3 loop reads CASRPFRRGAKANYGYTF. Here the CDR3 DNA reads TGTGCCAGCAGACCCTTCAGGCGGGGGGCGAAAGCTAACTATGGCTACACCTTC.

This clone was seen just once. The V and J genes are TRBV5-5 and TRBJ2-6; no firm D call. The length of the CDR3 is 15 residues. Germline V gene sequence: CDR1 SGHKS, CDR2 YYEKEE (reference sequence). Between the trimmed V and J ends, which lost 2 bases and 0 bases, there was a span of 6 bases. The CDR3 DNA reads TGTGCCAGCAGCTTAAGTAGCTCTGGGGCCAACGTCCTGACTTTC. Translating gives CASSLSSSGANVLTF.

As DNA, the CDR3 is TGTGCCAGCAGTTACTCTGGGGGGGCGGGGGAGCTGTTTTTT. Its translation: CASSYSGGAGELFF. The rearrangement uses TRBV6-6 and TRBJ2-2; the D gene is possibly TRBD2 (7 bases). The CDR3 has 14 amino acids. The V gene's germline CDR1 is MNHNY and CDR2 SVGAGI (reference sequence). Trimming cost V 0 bases and J 8 bases, with 10 bases left between them.

The V and J genes are TRBV7-8 and TRBJ1-1, with unresolved D. CDR3 length: 15 amino acids. The V and J ends lost 9 bases and 1 base respectively, with 18 bases between them. CDR1 is SGHVS, CDR2 FQNEAQ, per germline. CDR3 bases: TGTGCCAGTTCATACCTCGGGGTTGGGAACACTGAAGCTTTCTTT. Amino acids: CASSYLGVGNTEAFF.

This chain links TRBV15 with TRBJ2-1, with 14 bases aligning to TRBD2. The CDR3 contains 17 residues. With V trimmed by 0 bases and J by 4 bases, 2 bases remained unmatched. CDR1 is LNHNV, CDR2 YYDKDF, per germline (reference sequence). This chain's CDR3 is CATSREGTSGGYNEQFF. The CDR3 region has the DNA TGTGCCACCAGCAGAGAAGGGACTAGCGGGGGATACAATGAGCAGTTCTTC.

V usage is TRBV5-8 and J usage is TRBJ2-5; 8 bases match TRBD2. The CDR3 contains 17 residues. Trimming removed 4 bases from V and 0 bases from J; junction bases left unmatched: 11. Germline V CDR1 and CDR2: SGHTS, YDEGEE. CDR3 region: CASSLRRGVQYQETQYF. The CDR3 DNA sequence: TGTGCCAGCAGCCTTCGGCGGGGGGTTCAGTACCAAGAGACCCAGTACTTC.

The chain links TRBV18 to TRBJ1-2; 10 bases agree with TRBD1. V shed 3 bases, J shed 0 bases, and the junction held 1 base outside the gene matches. This CDR3 has 15 residues. In germline, CDR1 is KGHSH, CDR2 LQKENI. In DNA, the CDR3 is TGTGCCAGCTCACCTGGACAGGGGGCTAACTATGGCTACACCTTC. It specifies CASSPGQGANYGYTF.

Here the CDR3 DNA reads TGTGCCAGCAGCTCGGATCGGGGGGGGCCCCAGCATTTT. The encoded protein is CASSSDRGGPQHF. V gene TRBV5-6 combines with J gene TRBJ1-5; possibly TRBD1 for D (5 bases). The CDR3 spans 13 residues. Germline assignment: CDR1 SGHDT and CDR2 YYEEEE. Trimming stripped 3 bases from V and 9 bases from J, with 13 bases between.

The chain links TRBV11-2 to TRBJ2-5; 14 bases are a match to TRBD2. The germline V gene encodes CDR1 SGHAT and CDR2 FQNNGV. Losses at the gene ends were 3 bases for V and 7 bases for J; bases not matched to a gene: 4. The CDR3 contains 15 residues. CDR3 sequence (DNA): TGTGCCAGCAGCTTCGGACTAGCGGGGGGTAGGACCCAGTACTTC. Translation: CASSFGLAGGRTQYF.

The chain joins TRBV20-1 to TRBJ2-5; D possibly corresponds to TRBD1 (5 bases). The length of the CDR3 is 11 residues. The germline gives CDR1 DFQATT, CDR2 SNEGSKA (reference sequence). Trimming cost V 5 bases and J 5 bases, with 9 bases left between them. Written as DNA, the CDR3 is TGCAGTGCTCAGGGTCGGGAGACCCAGTACTTC. This gives the protein CSAQGRETQYF.

The chain links TRBV6-5 to TRBJ2-2; 9 bases agree with TRBD1. V trimming: 5 bases; J trimming: 4 bases; junction bases outside the gene matches: 5. The CDR3 is 15 amino acids. CDR1 and CDR2 from the germline V gene are MNHEY and SVGAGI. The CDR3 nucleotides read TGTGCCAGCAGTCCCGGGACAGGGACCACCGGGGAGCTGTTTTTT. It encodes CASSPGTGTTGELFF.

The gene calls are TRBV19 and TRBJ1-2; D ambiguous. The V gene's germline CDR1 is LNHDA and CDR2 SQIVND (reference sequence). The V and J ends lost 1 base and 2 bases respectively, with 8 bases between them. The CDR3 runs 14 residues. CDR3 DNA sequence: TGTGCCAGTAGTATAGCGTCAGGAAACTATGGCTACACCTTC. Amino acids: CASSIASGNYGYTF.

CDR3 in DNA: TGTGCCAGTAGTACCGAGACAGGGAATCAGCCCCAGCATTTT. Its translation: CASSTETGNQPQHF. V and J are TRBV19 and TRBJ1-5; TRBD1 matches at 7 bases. The CDR3 extends over 14 amino acids. Germline V gene sequence: CDR1 LNHDA, CDR2 SQIVND (reference sequence). The ends lost 4 bases at V and 4 bases at J; junction bases unmatched: 4.

This clone showed up just a few times. The chain joins TRBV5-8 to TRBJ1-6, with 8 bases identical to TRBD1. J was trimmed by 4 bases and V by 2 bases; bases with no gene match: 5. The CDR3 covers 16 residues. Per germline, CDR1 SGHTS and CDR2 YDEGEE. The CDR3 bases are TGTGCCAGCAGCTTCCGACGGACAGGGTATAATTCACCCCTCCACTTT. This encodes CASSFRRTGYNSPLHF. The variable domain in full, with the rest retrieved from reference TRBV5-8 and TRBJ1-6, is EAGVTQSPTHLIKTRGQQATLRCSPISGHTSVYWYQQALGLGLQFLLWYDEGEERNRGNFPPRFSGRQFPNYSSELNVNALELEDSALYLCASSFRRTGYNSPLHFGNGTRLTVT.